The T cell receptor beta chain under discussion was sequenced for a study of T cell responses to AZD1222 COVID-19 vaccine. Study-wide findings and caveats: The study sampled repertoires only after the peak T cell response. Donors were chiefly white British, with a greater number of females, and clonal diversity was perhaps underestimated.

Clones were sequenced by immunoSEQ multiplex PCR, and TCRdb holds only the in-frame ones, with some missing. Of around 200,000 clones detected, over 80% appear once; the ten largest clones hold under 1.1%. Notes on this clone: Its antigen is unknown.

Per the germline V gene, CDR1 is SGHAT and CDR2 is FQNNGV. The CDR3 sequence is 12 residues long. The germline V and J ends were trimmed by 1 base and 7 bases, with 7 bases remaining between them. The rearrangement links TRBV11-2 to TRBJ1-2; no reliable D call. The source material was peripheral blood, sampled 28 days after the second dose of the MenACWY control vaccine. This receptor was obtained from an adult who received the MenACWY meningococcal vaccine as a control. Here the CDR3 reads CASSLVGGGYTF. The CDR3 DNA is TGTGCCAGCAGCTTAGTCGGTGGTGGCTACACCTTC.